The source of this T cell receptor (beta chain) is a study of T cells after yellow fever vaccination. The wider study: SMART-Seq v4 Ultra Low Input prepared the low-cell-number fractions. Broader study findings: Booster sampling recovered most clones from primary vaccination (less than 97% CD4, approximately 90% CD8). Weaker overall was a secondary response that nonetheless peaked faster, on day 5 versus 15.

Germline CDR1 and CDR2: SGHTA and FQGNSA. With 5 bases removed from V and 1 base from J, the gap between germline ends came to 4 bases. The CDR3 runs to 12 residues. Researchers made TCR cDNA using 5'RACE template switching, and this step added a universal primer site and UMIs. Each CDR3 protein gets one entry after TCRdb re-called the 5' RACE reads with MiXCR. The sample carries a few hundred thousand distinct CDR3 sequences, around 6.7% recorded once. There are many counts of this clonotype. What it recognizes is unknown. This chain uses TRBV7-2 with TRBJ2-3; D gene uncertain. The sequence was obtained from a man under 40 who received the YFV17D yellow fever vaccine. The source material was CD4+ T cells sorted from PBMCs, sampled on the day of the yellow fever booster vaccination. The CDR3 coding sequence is TGTGCCAGCAGCCGCGGCACAGATACGCAGTATTTT. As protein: CASSRGTDTQYF.